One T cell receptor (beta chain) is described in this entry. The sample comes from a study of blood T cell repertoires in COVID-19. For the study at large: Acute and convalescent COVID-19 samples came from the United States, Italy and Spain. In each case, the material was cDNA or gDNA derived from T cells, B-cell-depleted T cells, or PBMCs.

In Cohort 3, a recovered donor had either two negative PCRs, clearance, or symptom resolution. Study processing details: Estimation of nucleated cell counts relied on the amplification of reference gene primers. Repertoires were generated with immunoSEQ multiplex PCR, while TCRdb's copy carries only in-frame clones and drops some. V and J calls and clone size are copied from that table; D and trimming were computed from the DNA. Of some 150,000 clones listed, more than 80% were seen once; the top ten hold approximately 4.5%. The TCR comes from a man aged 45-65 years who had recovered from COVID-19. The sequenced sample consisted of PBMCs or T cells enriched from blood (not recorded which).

Here the CDR3 reads CASSLDGRARNTIYF. As DNA, the CDR3 is TGTGCCAGCAGCTTGGATGGCAGGGCGAGAAACACCATATATTTT. This sequence joins TRBV5-4 and TRBJ1-3; D is possibly TRBD1 (5 bases). The V end lost 0 bases, the J end lost 5 bases, and 12 bases lay between the germline ends. The germline V gene encodes CDR1 SGHNT and CDR2 YYREEE (reference sequence). This CDR3 contains 15 residues.